This TCR beta chain is drawn from a study of blood T cell repertoires in COVID-19. Study-wide context: COVID-19 samples, acute and convalescent, were from the United States, Italy and Spain. T cells, B-cell-depleted T cells, or PBMCs supplied cDNA or gDNA.

The CDR3 is 13 amino acids. CDR1 and CDR2 from the germline V gene are SGHAT and FQNNGV. Trimming removed 1 base at V and 7 bases at J, with 5 bases between. In the original processing: Counts of nucleated cells, estimated from reference gene primer amplification, were obtained. The method was immunoSEQ multiplex PCR; TCRdb's version includes in-frame clones alone and lacks a portion of them. V, J and clone size derive from that table, while D and trimming were established from the DNA sequence. The table includes more than 250,000 clones, roughly nine tenths detected once. In assigning cohorts, the study relied on participant-reported clinical history.

This sequence originates from a woman younger than 45 who had recovered from COVID-19. This chain connects TRBV11-2 to TRBJ1-6; no firm D call. The sample was PBMCs or T cells enriched from blood (not recorded which). DNA for the CDR3: TGTGCCAGCAGCTTAGGGGAGAATTCACCCCTCCACTTT. Protein product: CASSLGENSPLHF. Filled out from reference TRBV11-2 and TRBJ1-6, the complete variable domain reads EAGVAQSPRYKIIEKRQSVAFWCNPISGHATLYWYQQILGQGPKLLIQFQNNGVVDDSQLPKDRFSAERLKGVDSTLKIQPAKLEDSAVYLCASSLGENSPLHFGNGTRLTVT.